Here is one T cell receptor (beta chain) with its context. The antigen is undetermined. This sample is drawn from a study of cytotoxic CD8 clonotypes in ibrutinib-treated CLL. Study in general: The sample average was approximately 260,000 productive templates and 85,000 to 95,000 productive rearrangements. Study results and limitations: Clonality was higher at baseline than in age-matched healthy donors and tracked circulating CD8+ T-cell counts. Stable or contracted on treatment, public clonotypes were also uncommon. At progression, clonality fell back toward baseline after rising at ibrutinib response.

This table comes from immunoSEQ multiplex PCR, and its TCRdb copy is limited to in-frame clones, with some not included. This table holds more than 200,000 clones, just over 70% found once. Trimming left V 1 base short and J 5 bases short, with 14 bases between. Germline CDR1 and CDR2: MNHNS and SASEGT. This CDR3 is built from 15 residues. The chain employs TRBV6-1 and TRBJ2-5, with D maybe TRBD2 (6 bases). The source was PBMCs, collected after 12 months of ibrutinib treatment. The clonotype comes from a human donor with chronic lymphocytic leukemia. The CDR3 here is CASSEGGVGWETQYF. The CDR3 nucleotides are TGTGCCAGCAGTGAAGGCGGGGTAGGTTGGGAGACCCAGTACTTC.